These 13 T cell receptor beta chains were sequenced from one sample in a study of regulatory T cells in long-lasting Graves disease. Arm-PCR of CDR3 regions and iRepertoire HTBI primers were the basis on which TCR beta libraries were built. TCRdb reanalysed the multiplex PCR reads using MiXCR and keeps one entry per CDR3 protein. Seen here are around 420,000 distinct CDR3 sequences, over 12% observed once, and the top ten hold approximately 7.6%. Time point indicated: newly diagnosed GD, antithyroid drugs for less than 3 months. From PBMCs, RNA was extracted and then used to make the TCR library. This same sample was also part of a study on T cells in Graves' hyperthyroidism and ophthalmopathy.

The sequenced sample was peripheral blood mononuclear cells (PBMCs), obtained at new diagnosis, from a patient treated with antithyroid drugs. These receptors all stem from a woman aged 40-49 years with Graves disease.

This sequence joins TRBV18 and TRBJ2-1; D tentatively fits TRBD1 or TRBD2 (5 bases each). V shed 0 bases and J shed 12 bases, with 21 bases lying between them. From germline, CDR1 is KGHSH and CDR2 LQKENI. CDR3 length equals 16 residues. The CDR3 is CASSPPGGEGPVSQFF. The CDR3 coding sequence is TGTGCCAGCTCACCACCTGGGGGAGAGGGGCCCGTTTCGCAGTTCTTC.

The chain links TRBV10-2 to TRBJ1-2, with 9 bases matching TRBD1. The CDR3 length is 18 residues. The J segment lost 7 bases and the V segment lost 5 bases, leaving 20 bases of the junction unmatched. Looked up from germline, CDR1 is WSHSY and CDR2 is SAAADI. This CDR3 is CASSIPFGTGKDSGGYTF. CDR3 bases: TGCGCCAGCAGTATCCCTTTCGGGACAGGGAAAGATTCCGGTGGCTACACCTTC.

This clonotype was seen more than once but under ten times. This may be a read error, as it is one base from a much larger clone. The J gene is TRBJ2-3, the V gene TRBV7-2; possibly TRBD1 for D (5 bases). This CDR3 has 16 residues. Germline V gene sequence: CDR1 SGHTA, CDR2 FQGNSA. V was clipped by 1 base and J by 1 base, with 12 bases between them. The CDR3 region has the DNA TGTGCCAGCAGCTTAGTTACAAGACAGCGCACAGATACGCAGTATTTT. Translation gives CASSLVTRQRTDTQYF.

J is TRBJ1-2 and V is TRBV6-1; 8 bases are a match to TRBD1. J was trimmed by 8 bases and V by 6 bases; bases with no gene match: 14. CDR1 and CDR2 (germline): MNHNS, SASEGT. CDR3 length: 15 residues. Here the CDR3 DNA reads TGTGCCAGCAGGACTACGACAGGGGACAATAAAGGCTACACCTTC. Its translation: CASRTTTGDNKGYTF.

Comment on this clonotype: The junction departs from germline at one end; a sequencing error may be responsible. V is TRBV20-1 and J is TRBJ2-4; D may be TRBD1 (5 bases). Germline CDR1 is DFQATT and CDR2 is SNEGSKA (reference sequence). The CDR3 loop spans 14 amino acids. The CDR3 sequence: CSAVFRVSENIQCF. The CDR3 DNA is TGCAGTGCGGTTTTCAGGGTTAGTGAAAACATTCAGTGCTTC.

This clonotype showed up many times. The chain couples TRBV28 to TRBJ2-4; D is unclear. The germline V gene has CDR1 MDHEN and CDR2 SYDVKM. The CDR3 is 16 amino acids. The V end lost 7 bases, the J end lost 0 bases, and 16 bases lay between the germline ends. CDR3 bases: TGTGCCAGCACACGGGCCCGCATCCTAGCCAAAAACATTCAGTACTTC. This translates into CASTRARILAKNIQYF.

The chain combines TRBV7-3 with TRBJ2-4; 7 nucleotides match TRBD1. CDR3 length equals 14 residues. V trimming: 5 bases; J trimming: 6 bases; junction bases outside the gene matches: 7. CDR1 SGHTA and CDR2 FQGTGA come from the germline V gene. The CDR3 here is CASSPGQIGNIQYF. The CDR3 bases are TGTGCCAGCAGCCCGGGACAGATTGGAAACATTCAGTACTTC. Variable domain in full (rest from reference TRBV7-3 and TRBJ2-4): GAGVSQTPSNKVTEKGKYVELRCDPISGHTALYWYRQSLGQGPEFLIYFQGTGAADDSGLPNDRFFAVRPEGSVSTLKIQRTERGDSAVYLCASSPGQIGNIQYFGAGTRLSVL.

This chain connects TRBV20-1 to TRBJ2-1; either TRBD1 or TRBD2 may fit D (6 bases each). There are 14 residues in the CDR3. Germline loops: CDR1 DFQATT, CDR2 SNEGSKA (reference sequence). Trimming removed 3 bases from V and 0 bases from J, with 9 bases in between. The CDR3: CSASGGSSYNEQFF. The DNA of the CDR3 is TGCAGTGCTAGCGGGGGCAGCTCCTACAATGAGCAGTTCTTC.

The chain links TRBV4-1 to TRBJ2-1; 10 bases are shared with TRBD2. The trim removed 2 bases at V and 6 bases at J, leaving 10 bases unmatched. CDR1 and CDR2 from the germline V gene are MGHRA and YSYEKL. The CDR3 contains 17 residues. CDR3 nucleotides: TGCGCCAGCAGCCAAAGCCTAGCGGGAGTAGGAGGCAATGAGCAGTTCTTC. Translating it yields CASSQSLAGVGGNEQFF.

This clonotype was counted at least ten times. The chain joins TRBV7-9 to TRBJ2-5; TRBD1 matches at 8 bases. V was clipped by 4 bases and J by 4 bases; unmatched bases: 8. The CDR3 consists of 15 residues. The germline gives CDR1 SEHNR, CDR2 FQNEAQ (reference sequence). CDR3 sequence (DNA): TGTGCCAGCAGCTCGCCCGGGACAGGACGAGAGACCCAGTACTTC. It is translated as CASSSPGTGRETQYF. The full variable domain, rest sourced from reference TRBV7-9 and TRBJ2-5, is DTGVSQNPRHKITKRGQNVTFRCDPISEHNRLYWYRQTLGQGPEFLTYFQNEAQLEKSRLLSDRFSAERPKGSFSTLEIQRTEQGDSAMYLCASSSPGTGRETQYFGPGTRLLVL.

This clonotype was counted between two and nine times. The rearrangement joins TRBV9 to TRBJ2-2; D might be TRBD1 or TRBD2, each matching 5 bases. Germline-derived CDR1 and CDR2 are SGDLS and YYNGEE. This CDR3 region has 14 residues. V dropped 1 base and J dropped 4 bases, with 8 bases sitting between them. The DNA for the CDR3 is TGTGCCAGCAGCGTACGGGGCGCCACCGGGGAGCTGTTTTTT. Translated, it gives CASSVRGATGELFF.

Only a few counts were recorded for this clonotype. In nucleotides, the CDR3 is TGCGCCAGCAGCCCTGTCGACGGAGGAGAGACCCAGTACTTC. Translating it yields CASSPVDGGETQYF. This rearrangement joins TRBV5-1 to TRBJ2-5, with a possible D match to TRBD2 (5 bases). The CDR3 is 14 amino acids. Trimming took off 4 bases at V and 4 bases at J, with 14 bases between the two ends. Germline lookup yields CDR1 SGHRS and CDR2 YFSETQ.

This clonotype has just one count. The chain uses TRBV15 and TRBJ2-2; D gene ambiguous. From germline, CDR1 is LNHNV and CDR2 YYDKDF (reference sequence). Trimming cost V 2 bases and J 7 bases, with 8 bases left between them. This CDR3 spans 13 amino acids. CDR3 coding DNA: TGTGCCACCAGCAGAAACCCCCGCGGGGAGCTGTTTTTT. Encoded protein: CATSRNPRGELFF.